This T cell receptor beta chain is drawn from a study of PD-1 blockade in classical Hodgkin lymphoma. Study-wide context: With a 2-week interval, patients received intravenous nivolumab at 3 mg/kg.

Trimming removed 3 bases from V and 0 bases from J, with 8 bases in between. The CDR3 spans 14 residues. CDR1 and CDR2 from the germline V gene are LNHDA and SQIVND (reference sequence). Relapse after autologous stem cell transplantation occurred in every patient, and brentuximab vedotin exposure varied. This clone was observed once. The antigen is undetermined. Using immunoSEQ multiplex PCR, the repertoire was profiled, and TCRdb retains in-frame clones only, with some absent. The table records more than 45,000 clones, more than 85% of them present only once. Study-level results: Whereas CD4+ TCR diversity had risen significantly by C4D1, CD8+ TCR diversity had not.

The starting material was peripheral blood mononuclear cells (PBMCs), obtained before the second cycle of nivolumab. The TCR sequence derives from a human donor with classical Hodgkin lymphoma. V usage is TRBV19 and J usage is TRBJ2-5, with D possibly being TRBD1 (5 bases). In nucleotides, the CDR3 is TGTGCCAGTAGTATCGACAGCTACCAAGAGACCCAGTACTTC. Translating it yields CASSIDSYQETQYF.